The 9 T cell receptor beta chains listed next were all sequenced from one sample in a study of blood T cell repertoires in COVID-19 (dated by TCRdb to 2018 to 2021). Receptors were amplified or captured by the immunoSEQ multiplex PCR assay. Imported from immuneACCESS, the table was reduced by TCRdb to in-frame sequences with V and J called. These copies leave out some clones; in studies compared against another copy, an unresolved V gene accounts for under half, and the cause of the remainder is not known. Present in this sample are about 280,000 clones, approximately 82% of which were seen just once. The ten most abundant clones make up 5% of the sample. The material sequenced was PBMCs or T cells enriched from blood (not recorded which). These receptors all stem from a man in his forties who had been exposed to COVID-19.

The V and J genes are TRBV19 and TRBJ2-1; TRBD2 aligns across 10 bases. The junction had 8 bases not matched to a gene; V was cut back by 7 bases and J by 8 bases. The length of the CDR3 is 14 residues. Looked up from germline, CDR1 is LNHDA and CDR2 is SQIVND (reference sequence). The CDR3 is CASIPSGSIDEQFF. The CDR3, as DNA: TGTGCCAGTATCCCTAGCGGGAGTATCGATGAGCAGTTCTTC.

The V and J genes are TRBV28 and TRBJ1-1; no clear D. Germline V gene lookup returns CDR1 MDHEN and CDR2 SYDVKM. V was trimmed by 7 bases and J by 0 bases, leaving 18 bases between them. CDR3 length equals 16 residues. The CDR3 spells CASTPRGSGMNTEAFF. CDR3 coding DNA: TGTGCCAGCACCCCCCGGGGAAGCGGTATGAACACTGAAGCTTTCTTT. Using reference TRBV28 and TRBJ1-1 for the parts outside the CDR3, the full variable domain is DVKVTQSSRYLVKRTGEKVFLECVQDMDHENMFWYRQDPGLGLRLIYFSYDVKMKEKGDIPEGYSVSREKKERFSLILESASTNQTSMYLCASTPRGSGMNTEAFFGQGTRLTVV.

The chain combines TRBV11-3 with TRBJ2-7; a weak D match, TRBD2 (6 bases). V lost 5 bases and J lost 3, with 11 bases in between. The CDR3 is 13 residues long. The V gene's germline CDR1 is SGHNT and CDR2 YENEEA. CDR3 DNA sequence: TGTGCCAGCAGCGGGGACTTAGACTACGAGCAGTACTTC. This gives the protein CASSGDLDYEQYF.

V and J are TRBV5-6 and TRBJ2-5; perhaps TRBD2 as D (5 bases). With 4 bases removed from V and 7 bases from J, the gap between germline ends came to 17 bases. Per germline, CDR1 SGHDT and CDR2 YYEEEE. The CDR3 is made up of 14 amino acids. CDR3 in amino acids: CASSPRLEVGTQYF. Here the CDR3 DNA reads TGTGCCAGCAGCCCGCGACTGGAGGTAGGGACCCAGTACTTC.

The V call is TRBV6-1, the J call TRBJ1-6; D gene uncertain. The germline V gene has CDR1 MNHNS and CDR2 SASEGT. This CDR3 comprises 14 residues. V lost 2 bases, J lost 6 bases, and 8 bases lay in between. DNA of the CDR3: TGTGCCAGCAGTGAAACAAGTCGTAATTCACCCCTCCACTTT. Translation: CASSETSRNSPLHF.

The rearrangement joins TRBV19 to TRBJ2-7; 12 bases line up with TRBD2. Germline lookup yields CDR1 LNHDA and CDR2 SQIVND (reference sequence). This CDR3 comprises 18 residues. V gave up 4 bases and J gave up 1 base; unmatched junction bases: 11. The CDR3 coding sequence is TGTGCCAGTAGTAGACAGGGACTAGCGGGCGAGCCTTCCTACGAGCAGTACTTC. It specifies CASSRQGLAGEPSYEQYF. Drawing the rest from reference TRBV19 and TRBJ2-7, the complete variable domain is DGGITQSPKYLFRKEGQNVTLSCEQNLNHDAMYWYRQDPGQGLRLIYYSQIVNDFQKGDIAEGYSVSREKKESFPLTVTSAQKNPTAFYLCASSRQGLAGEPSYEQYFGPGTRLTVT.

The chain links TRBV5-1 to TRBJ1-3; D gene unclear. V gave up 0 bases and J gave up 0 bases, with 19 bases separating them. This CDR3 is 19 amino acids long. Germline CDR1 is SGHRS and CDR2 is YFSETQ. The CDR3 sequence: CASSLADGGRLDSGNTIYF. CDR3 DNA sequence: TGCGCCAGCAGCTTGGCCGACGGAGGACGGCTGGACTCTGGAAACACCATATATTTT.

CDR3 sequence: CASSPTSGRSGGTDTQYF. Here the CDR3 DNA reads TGTGCCAGCTCACCGACTAGCGGGAGAAGTGGTGGGACAGATACGCAGTATTTT. V is TRBV18 and J is TRBJ2-3; TRBD2 matches at 12 bases. This CDR3 has 18 residues. Germline CDR1 reads KGHSH; CDR2 reads LQKENI. V shed 3 bases and J 3 bases; nucleotides not matched to a gene: 10.

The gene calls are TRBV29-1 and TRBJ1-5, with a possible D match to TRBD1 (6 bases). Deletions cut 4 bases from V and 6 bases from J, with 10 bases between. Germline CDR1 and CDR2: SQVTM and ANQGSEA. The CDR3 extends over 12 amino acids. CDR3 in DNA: TGCAGCGTTGGAGGGGGACCTCAGCCCCAGCATTTT. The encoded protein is CSVGGGPQPQHF.